This T cell receptor beta chain was recovered during a study of blood T cell repertoires in COVID-19 (dated by TCRdb to the early 2020s). The study in broad terms: The collaborator samples originated in the United States, Italy and Spain and spanned the acute and convalescent phases of COVID-19. The prospective study material was composed of cDNA or gDNA derived from T cells, B-cell-depleted T cells, or PBMCs. Subjects who had been exposed to COVID-19, were actively infected with it, or had recovered from it provided the deeply sampled blood TCRbeta repertoires that made up the dataset. A freely available public database, intended as a resource for researchers studying the immune response to SARS-CoV-2, is where the repertoires were released. Samples came from the ongoing ImmuneRACE study (first 160 participants) plus 1,254 subjects from 6 global collaborators. Sample metadata almost always included a de-identified subject ID, COVID-19 status, age in years and sex. Where HLA class I and class II types were available, the types were taken from metadata supplied by the sample provider, not from assay-based typing.

Whole blood was collected in K2EDTA tubes by collaborating institutions according to the institutions' own protocols. For TCRbeta analysis, collaborators shipped samples as frozen whole blood, isolated PBMCs, or DNA extracted from either of those sample types. TCRbeta CDR3 regions were amplified from genomic DNA by means of the immunoSEQ Assay, a bias-controlled multiplex PCR. The authors' pipeline ran thus. Nucleated cell counts per sample were estimated from amplification of reference gene primers within the assay. To quantify the absolute abundance of each unique TCRbeta CDR3 rearrangement, sequence reads were collapsed and filtered. For each sample, productive Simpson clonality was calculated by taking the square root of Simpson's diversity index across productive rearrangements. The table was pulled from immuneACCESS by TCRdb, which kept in-frame rearrangements only. Such tables lose some clones; where checked, under half of the loss comes from unresolved V genes, and the rest has no known cause. That table is the source of V, J and clone size, and D and trimming were worked out from the DNA. A total of 450,000 to 500,000 clones appear in this sample, 80% to 90% of them only once. The ten largest clones represent about 3.2% of the sample.

Concerning this clone itself: The antigen it binds to is not known. It has no much larger one-base neighbor in the sample; base qualities were not kept.

The full study reports these points: How much clinical and demographic metadata was included differed by source and by participant, and the metadata was provided uncurated.

The germline V gene sets CDR1 to MDHEN and CDR2 to SYDVKM. The CDR3 runs 13 amino acids, cysteine and phenylalanine included. The only DNA kept is the CDR3, 39 bases in frame from the first base. V was cut back by 3 bases and J by 7 bases, leaving a gap of 12 bases between them. This clonotype was sampled from a human donor in a cohort sampled during active COVID-19. The sequenced sample was peripheral blood. Recombination connected TRBV28 to TRBJ1-2; a weak D assignment points to TRBD1 (6 bases agree). The DNA sequence is as follows: TGTGCCAGCAGTTTGACAGGCCAGGGTGGCTACACCTTC. It translates as CASSLTGQGGYTF.